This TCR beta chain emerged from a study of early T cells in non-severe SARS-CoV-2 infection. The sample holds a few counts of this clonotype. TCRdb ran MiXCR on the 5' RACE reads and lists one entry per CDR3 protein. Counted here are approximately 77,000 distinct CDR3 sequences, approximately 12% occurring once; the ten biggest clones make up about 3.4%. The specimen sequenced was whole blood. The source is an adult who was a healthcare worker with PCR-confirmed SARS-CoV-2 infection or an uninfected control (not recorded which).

The CDR3 reads CASSLEVRQSNQPQHF. The CDR3 DNA is TGTGCCAGCAGCTTGGAAGTGCGACAAAGCAATCAGCCCCAGCATTTT. The V call is TRBV5-8, the J call TRBJ1-5; D ambiguous. Per germline, CDR1 SGHTS and CDR2 YDEGEE. The CDR3 runs to 16 residues. V dropped 0 bases and J dropped 1 base, with 11 bases sitting between them.